Detailed here is one T cell receptor beta chain. Its target is not known. The germline gene is not matched at one end of the junction; a read error may be the cause. Co-extraction yielded RNA and DNA from roughly 20-30 mg of unsorted bulk tissue. This sample stems from a study of tumor-infiltrating lymphocytes in primary liver carcinoma. On the study more broadly: Men as well as women, aged 30 to 69 years, made up the patients. Study conclusions and caveats: Compared with blood, tumor repertoires held significantly more in their top 250 clones.

CDR1 and CDR2 (germline): SGHTA, FQGNSA. The CDR3 spans 15 residues. With a constant-region primer, TCR beta cDNA was made from approximately 510 ng of total RNA. Three nested multiplex PCR rounds of slightly modified ARM-PCR generated TCR beta libraries. Forward primers for TRBV1-TRBV30 and a C-beta reverse primer served the first two PCR rounds, at about 10 cycles each. TCRdb re-derived calls from the multiplex PCR reads in MiXCR, one entry per CDR3 protein. This table has about 99,000 distinct CDR3 sequences, around two thirds appearing once. The sequenced material came from liver tumor tissue from sampling region 5. Subset here: tumor region T5, tumor centre. This TCR was sampled from an older woman with primary liver carcinoma and hepatitis B virus infection. The J gene is TRBJ2-1, the V gene TRBV7-2, with 10 bases identical to TRBD2. DNA of the CDR3: TGTGCCAGCAGCCTAGCGGGAGAAATCTACAATGAGCAGTTCTTC. Encoded protein: CASSLAGEIYNEQFF.